This T cell receptor beta chain originates from a study of blood T cell repertoires in COVID-19. V was pared by 5 bases and J by 6 bases, with 8 bases of the junction left unmatched. This CDR3 spans 15 amino acids. In germline, CDR1 is LNHDA, CDR2 SQIVND (reference sequence). Per the authors' pipeline: By means of reference gene primer amplification, nucleated cell counts were estimated. Method: immunoSEQ multiplex PCR; TCRdb's copy keeps in-frame clones and lacks some. D and trimming come from the DNA, and the V and J calls and clone size come from that table. Counted here are around 150,000 clones, about nine tenths occurring once; the ten biggest clones make up 3% to 4.5%.

The V call is TRBV19, the J call TRBJ1-5; TRBD1 matches 9 bases. The clonotype was recovered from a woman aged 55-69 years who had recovered from COVID-19. Sequencing used peripheral blood. CDR3 nucleotides: TGTGCCAGTAGTCTTCAGGGACAGGGTCGTCAGCCCCAGCATTTT. Residues: CASSLQGQGRQPQHF.